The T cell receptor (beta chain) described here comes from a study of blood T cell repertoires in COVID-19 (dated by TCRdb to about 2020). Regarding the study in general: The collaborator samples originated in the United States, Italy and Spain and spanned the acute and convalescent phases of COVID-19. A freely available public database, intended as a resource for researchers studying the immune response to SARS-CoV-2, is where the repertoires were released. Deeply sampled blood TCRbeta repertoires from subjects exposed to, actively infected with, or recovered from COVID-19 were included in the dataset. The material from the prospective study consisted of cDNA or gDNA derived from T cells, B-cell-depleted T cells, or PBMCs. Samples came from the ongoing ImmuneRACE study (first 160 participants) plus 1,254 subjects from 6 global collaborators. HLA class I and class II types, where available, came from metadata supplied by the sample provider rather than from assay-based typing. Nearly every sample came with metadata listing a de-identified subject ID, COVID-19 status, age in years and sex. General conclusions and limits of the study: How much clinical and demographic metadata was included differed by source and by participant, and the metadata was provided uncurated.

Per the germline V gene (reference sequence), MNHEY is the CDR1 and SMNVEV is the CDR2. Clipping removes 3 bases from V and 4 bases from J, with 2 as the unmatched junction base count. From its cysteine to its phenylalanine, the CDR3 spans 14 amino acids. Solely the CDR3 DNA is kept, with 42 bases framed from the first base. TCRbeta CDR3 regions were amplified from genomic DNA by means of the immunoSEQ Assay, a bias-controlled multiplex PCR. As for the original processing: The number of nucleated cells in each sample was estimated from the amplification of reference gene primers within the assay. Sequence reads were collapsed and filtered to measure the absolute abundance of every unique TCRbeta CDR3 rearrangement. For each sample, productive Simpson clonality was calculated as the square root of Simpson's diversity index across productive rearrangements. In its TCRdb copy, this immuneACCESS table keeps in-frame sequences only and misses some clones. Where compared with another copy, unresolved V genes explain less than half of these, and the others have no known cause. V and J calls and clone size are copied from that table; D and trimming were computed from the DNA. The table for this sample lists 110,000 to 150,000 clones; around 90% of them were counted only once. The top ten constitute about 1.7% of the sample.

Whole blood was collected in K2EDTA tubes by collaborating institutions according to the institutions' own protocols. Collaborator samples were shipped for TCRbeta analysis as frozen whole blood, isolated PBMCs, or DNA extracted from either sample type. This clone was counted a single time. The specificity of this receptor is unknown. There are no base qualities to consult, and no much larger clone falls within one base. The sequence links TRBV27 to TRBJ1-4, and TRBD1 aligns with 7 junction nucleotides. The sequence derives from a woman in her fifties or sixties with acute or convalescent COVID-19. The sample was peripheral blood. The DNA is TGTGCCAGCAGTTTGGACAGGATTAATGAAAAACTGTTTTTT. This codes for CASSLDRINEKLFF.